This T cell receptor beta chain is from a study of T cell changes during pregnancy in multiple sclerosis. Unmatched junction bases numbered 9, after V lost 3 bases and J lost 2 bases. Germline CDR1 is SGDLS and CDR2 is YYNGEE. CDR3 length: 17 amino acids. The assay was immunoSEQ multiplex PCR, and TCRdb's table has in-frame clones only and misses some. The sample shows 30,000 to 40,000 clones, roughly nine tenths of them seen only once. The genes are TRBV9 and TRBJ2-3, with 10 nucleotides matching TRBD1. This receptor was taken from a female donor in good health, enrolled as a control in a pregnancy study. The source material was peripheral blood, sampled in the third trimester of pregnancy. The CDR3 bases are TGTGCCAGCAGCGGGGGGTTTGGGACAGGGGCCACAGATACGCAGTATTTT. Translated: CASSGGFGTGATDTQYF.